What follows is one TCR beta chain and its context. This receptor's antigen is unknown. No base-level quality is on record; no much larger clone is a single base apart. TCRbeta CDR3 regions were amplified from genomic DNA using the immunoSEQ Assay, a bias-controlled multiplex PCR. Per the source publication's procedure: Nucleated cell counts per sample were estimated from amplification of reference gene primers within the assay. To quantify the absolute abundance of each unique TCRbeta CDR3 rearrangement, sequence reads were collapsed and filtered. For each sample, productive Simpson clonality was calculated as the square root of Simpson's diversity index over productive rearrangements. TCRdb obtained this table from immuneACCESS and retained in-frame rearrangements with V and J assigned. These tables miss some clones; where compared with another copy, unresolved V genes account for less than half of the shortfall, and the remainder is unexplained. D and trimming were read from the DNA, whereas the V and J calls and clone size are those reported in that table. The sample table holds around 380,000 clones, of which 81% were seen once. The ten largest account for roughly 1.2% of the sample.

Taken from the germline V gene, the CDR1 and CDR2 loops are SGHRS and YFSETQ. The CDR3 measures 16 amino acids from cysteine to phenylalanine. Only the CDR3 DNA is retained, 48 bases long and in frame from the first base. V lost 3 bases and J lost 8 bases, and the count of bases not matched to a germline gene is 6. The collaborating institutions used their own protocols to collect whole blood in K2EDTA tubes. For TCRbeta analysis, collaborator samples were shipped as frozen whole blood, as isolated PBMCs, or as DNA extracted from either sample type. The data stem from a study of blood T cell repertoires in COVID-19 (dated by TCRdb to 2018 to 2020). Study-level background: The collaborator samples originated in the United States, Italy and Spain and spanned the acute and convalescent phases of COVID-19. The material from the prospective study consisted of cDNA or gDNA derived from T cells, B-cell-depleted T cells, or PBMCs. Deeply sampled blood TCRbeta repertoires from subjects exposed to, actively infected with, or recovered from COVID-19 were included in the dataset. The repertoires were made available in a free public database intended to serve as a resource for research on the immune response to SARS-CoV-2. Samples were obtained from the ongoing ImmuneRACE study (first 160 participants) and from approximately 1,200 subjects provided by 6 global collaborators. Sample metadata almost always included a de-identified subject ID, COVID-19 status, age in years and sex. HLA class I and class II types, where available, came from metadata supplied by the sample provider rather than from assay-based typing.

What the research found in general, with its limitations: The amount of clinical and demographic metadata varied by source and participant and was provided uncurated.

The chain links TRBV5-1 with TRBJ2-1, with TRBD2 matching 15 junction bases. This sequence was found in a human donor with acute or convalescent COVID-19. The donor label of this sample is uncertain. The sequencing sample was made of peripheral blood. In nucleotides, the sequence is TGCGCCAGCAGCTCCGGGACTAGCGGGGGGTCGGATGAGCAGTTCTTC. This translates into CASSSGTSGGSDEQFF.